This T cell receptor beta chain was sequenced in a study of blood T cell repertoires in COVID-19. Here immunoSEQ multiplex PCR was the method, and the copy in TCRdb shows in-frame clones only, minus some. Of more than 250,000 clones in the sample, about nine tenths were seen once. V was pared by 5 bases and J by 3 bases, with 9 bases of the junction left unmatched. This CDR3 has 16 residues. Germline assignment: CDR1 MGHRA and CDR2 YSYEKL. The sequenced sample was PBMCs or T cells enriched from blood (not recorded which). The receptor's source is a woman younger than 30 who had recovered from COVID-19. V gene TRBV4-1 combines with J gene TRBJ2-1; 8 positions agree with TRBD2. The CDR3 DNA sequence: TGCGCCAGCAGCTTATATAGCGGGACCGTCTACAATGAGCAGTTCTTC. It is translated as CASSLYSGTVYNEQFF.